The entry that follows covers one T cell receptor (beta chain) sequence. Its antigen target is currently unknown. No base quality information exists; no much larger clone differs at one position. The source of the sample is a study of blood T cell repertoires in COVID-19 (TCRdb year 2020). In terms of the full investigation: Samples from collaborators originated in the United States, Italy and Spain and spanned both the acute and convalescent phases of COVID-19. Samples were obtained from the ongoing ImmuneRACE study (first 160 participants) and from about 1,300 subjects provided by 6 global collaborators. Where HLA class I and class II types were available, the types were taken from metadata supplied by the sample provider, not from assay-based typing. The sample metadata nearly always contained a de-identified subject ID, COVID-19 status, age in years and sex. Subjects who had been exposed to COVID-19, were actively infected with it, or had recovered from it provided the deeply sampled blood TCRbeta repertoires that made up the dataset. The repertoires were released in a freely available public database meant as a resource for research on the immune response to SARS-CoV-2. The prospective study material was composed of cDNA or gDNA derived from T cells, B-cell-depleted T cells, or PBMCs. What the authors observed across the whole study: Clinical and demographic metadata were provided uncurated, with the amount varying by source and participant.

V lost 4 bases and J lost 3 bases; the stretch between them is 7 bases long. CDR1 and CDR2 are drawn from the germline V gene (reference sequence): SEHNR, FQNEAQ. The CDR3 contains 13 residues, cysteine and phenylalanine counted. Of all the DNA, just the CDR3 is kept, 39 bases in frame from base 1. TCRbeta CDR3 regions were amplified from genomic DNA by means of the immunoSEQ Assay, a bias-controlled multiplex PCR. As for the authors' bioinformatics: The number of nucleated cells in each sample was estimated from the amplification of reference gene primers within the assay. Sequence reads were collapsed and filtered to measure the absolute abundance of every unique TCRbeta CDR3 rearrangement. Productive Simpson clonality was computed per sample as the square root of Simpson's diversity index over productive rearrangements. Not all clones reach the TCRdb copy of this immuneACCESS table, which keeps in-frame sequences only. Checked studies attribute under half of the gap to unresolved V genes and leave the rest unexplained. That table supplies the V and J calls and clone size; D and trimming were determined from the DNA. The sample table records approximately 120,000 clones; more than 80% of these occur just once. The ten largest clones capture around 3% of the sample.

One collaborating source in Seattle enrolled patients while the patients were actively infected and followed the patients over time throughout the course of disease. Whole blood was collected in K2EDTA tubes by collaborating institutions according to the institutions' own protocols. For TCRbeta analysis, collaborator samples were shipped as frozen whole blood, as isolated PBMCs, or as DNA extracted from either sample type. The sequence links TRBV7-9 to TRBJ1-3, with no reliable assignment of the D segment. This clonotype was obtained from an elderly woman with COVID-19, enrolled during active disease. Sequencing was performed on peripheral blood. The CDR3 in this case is CASSSLGGNTIYF. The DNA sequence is TGTGCCAGCAGCTCCCTAGGTGGAAACACCATATATTTT.